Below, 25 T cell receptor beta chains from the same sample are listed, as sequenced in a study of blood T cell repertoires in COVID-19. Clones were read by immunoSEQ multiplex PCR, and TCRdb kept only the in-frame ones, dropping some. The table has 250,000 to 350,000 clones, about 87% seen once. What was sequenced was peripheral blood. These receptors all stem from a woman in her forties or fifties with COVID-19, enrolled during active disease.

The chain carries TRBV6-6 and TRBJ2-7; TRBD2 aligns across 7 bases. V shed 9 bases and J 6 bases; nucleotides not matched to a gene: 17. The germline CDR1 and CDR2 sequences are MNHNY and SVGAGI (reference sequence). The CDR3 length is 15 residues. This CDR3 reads CASTRPGREPTEQYF. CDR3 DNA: TGTGCCAGTACCCGGCCGGGGCGGGAGCCCACCGAGCAGTACTTC.

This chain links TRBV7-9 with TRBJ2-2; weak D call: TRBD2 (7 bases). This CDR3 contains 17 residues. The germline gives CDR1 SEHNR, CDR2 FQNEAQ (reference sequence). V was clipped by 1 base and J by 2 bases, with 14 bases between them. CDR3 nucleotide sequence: TGTGCCAGCAGCTTAGAAAGAAGCGGGACAAACACCGGGGAGCTGTTTTTT. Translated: CASSLERSGTNTGELFF. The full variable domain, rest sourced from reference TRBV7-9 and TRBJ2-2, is DTGVSQNPRHKITKRGQNVTFRCDPISEHNRLYWYRQTLGQGPEFLTYFQNEAQLEKSRLLSDRFSAERPKGSFSTLEIQRTEQGDSAMYLCASSLERSGTNTGELFFGEGSRLTVL.

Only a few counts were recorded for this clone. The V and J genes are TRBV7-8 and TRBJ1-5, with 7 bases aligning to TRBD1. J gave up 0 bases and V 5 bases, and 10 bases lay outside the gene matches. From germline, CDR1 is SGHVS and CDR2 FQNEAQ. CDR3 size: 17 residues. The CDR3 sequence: CASSEGTAIYSNQPQHF. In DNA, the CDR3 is TGTGCCAGCAGCGAAGGGACAGCTATTTATAGCAATCAGCCCCAGCATTTT. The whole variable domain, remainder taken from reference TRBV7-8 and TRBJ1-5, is GAGVSQSPRYKVAKRGQDVALRCDPISGHVSLFWYQQALGQGPEFLTYFQNEAQLDKSGLPSDRFFAERPEGSVSTLKIQRTQQEDSAVYLCASSEGTAIYSNQPQHFGDGTRLSIL.

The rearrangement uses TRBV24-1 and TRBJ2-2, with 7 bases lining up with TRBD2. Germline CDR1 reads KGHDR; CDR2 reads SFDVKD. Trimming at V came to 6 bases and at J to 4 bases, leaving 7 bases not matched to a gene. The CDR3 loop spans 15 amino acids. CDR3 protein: CATSQTSSPTGELFF. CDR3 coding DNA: TGTGCCACCAGTCAGACTAGCTCCCCCACCGGGGAGCTGTTTTTT.

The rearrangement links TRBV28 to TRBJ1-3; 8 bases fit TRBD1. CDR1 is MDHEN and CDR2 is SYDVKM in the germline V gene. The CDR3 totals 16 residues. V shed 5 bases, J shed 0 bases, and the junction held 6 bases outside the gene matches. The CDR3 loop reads CASSPGTGISGNTIYF. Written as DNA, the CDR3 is TGTGCCAGCAGTCCCGGGACAGGAATCTCTGGAAACACCATATATTTT.

CDR3 residues: CATSDGDWKGEQFF. In nucleotides, the CDR3 is TGTGCCACCAGTGATGGGGACTGGAAGGGTGAGCAGTTCTTC. The rearrangement uses TRBV24-1 and TRBJ2-1, with D possibly matching TRBD2 (6 bases). Per the germline V gene, CDR1 is KGHDR and CDR2 is SFDVKD. There are 14 residues in the CDR3. The V and J ends lost 3 bases and 9 bases respectively, with 14 bases between them.

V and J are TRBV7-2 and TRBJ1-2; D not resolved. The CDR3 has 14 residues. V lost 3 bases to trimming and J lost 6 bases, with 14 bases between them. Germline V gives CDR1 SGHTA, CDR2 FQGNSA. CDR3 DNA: TGTGCCAGCAGCTTGGTTTACAGAGAAGATGGCTACACCTTC. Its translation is CASSLVYREDGYTF.

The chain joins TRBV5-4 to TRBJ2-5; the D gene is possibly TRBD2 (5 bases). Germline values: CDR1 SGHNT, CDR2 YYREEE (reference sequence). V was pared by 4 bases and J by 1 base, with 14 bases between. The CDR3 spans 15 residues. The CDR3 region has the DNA TGTGCCAGCAGCCCTGGAGTCAGCGGCCAAGAGACCCAGTACTTC. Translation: CASSPGVSGQETQYF.

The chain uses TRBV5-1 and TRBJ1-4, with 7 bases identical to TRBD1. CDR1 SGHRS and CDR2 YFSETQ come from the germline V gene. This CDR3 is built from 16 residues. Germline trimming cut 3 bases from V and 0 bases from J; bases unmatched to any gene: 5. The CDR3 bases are TGCGCCAGCAGCTGGACAGGTTCCACAACTAATGAAAAACTGTTTTTT. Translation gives CASSWTGSTTNEKLFF.

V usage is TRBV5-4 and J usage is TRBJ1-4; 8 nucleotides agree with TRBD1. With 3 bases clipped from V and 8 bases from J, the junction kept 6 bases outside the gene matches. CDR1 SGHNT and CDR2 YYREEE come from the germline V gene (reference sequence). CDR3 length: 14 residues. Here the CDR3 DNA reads TGTGCCAGCAGCTCGACAGGGGTGGAGGAAAAACTGTTTTTT. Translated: CASSSTGVEEKLFF.

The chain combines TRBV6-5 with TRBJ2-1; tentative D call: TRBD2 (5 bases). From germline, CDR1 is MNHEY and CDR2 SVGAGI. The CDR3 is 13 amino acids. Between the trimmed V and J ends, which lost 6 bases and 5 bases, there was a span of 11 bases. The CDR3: CASRDRDHNEQFF. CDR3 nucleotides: TGTGCCAGCAGAGACCGGGATCACAATGAGCAGTTCTTC.

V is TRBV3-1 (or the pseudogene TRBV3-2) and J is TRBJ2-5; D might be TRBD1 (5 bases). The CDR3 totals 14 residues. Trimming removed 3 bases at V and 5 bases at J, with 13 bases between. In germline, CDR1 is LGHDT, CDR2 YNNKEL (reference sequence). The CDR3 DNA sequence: TGTGCCAGCAGCCATTACGACTCAGGGGAGACCCAGTACTTC. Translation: CASSHYDSGETQYF.

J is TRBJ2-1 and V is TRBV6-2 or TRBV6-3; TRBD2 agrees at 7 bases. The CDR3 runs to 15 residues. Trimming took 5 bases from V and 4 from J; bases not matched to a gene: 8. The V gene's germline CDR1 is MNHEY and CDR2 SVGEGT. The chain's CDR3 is CASSPLALTYNEQFF. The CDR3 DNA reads TGTGCCAGCAGTCCACTAGCGCTTACATACAATGAGCAGTTCTTC.

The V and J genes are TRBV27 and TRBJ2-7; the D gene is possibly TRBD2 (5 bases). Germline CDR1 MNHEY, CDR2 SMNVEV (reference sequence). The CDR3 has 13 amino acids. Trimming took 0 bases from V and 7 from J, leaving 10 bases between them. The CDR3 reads CASSLSGVGEQYF. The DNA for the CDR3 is TGTGCCAGCAGTTTATCGGGAGTGGGAGAGCAGTACTTC.

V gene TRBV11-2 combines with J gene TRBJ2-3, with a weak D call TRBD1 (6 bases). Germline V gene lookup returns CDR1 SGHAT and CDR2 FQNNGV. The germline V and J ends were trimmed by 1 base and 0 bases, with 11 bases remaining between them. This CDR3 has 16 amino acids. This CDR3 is CASSLGVRGSTDTQYF. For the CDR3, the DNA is TGTGCCAGCAGCTTAGGGGTGAGGGGGAGCACAGATACGCAGTATTTT. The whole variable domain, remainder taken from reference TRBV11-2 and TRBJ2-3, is EAGVAQSPRYKIIEKRQSVAFWCNPISGHATLYWYQQILGQGPKLLIQFQNNGVVDDSQLPKDRFSAERLKGVDSTLKIQPAKLEDSAVYLCASSLGVRGSTDTQYFGPGTRLTVL.

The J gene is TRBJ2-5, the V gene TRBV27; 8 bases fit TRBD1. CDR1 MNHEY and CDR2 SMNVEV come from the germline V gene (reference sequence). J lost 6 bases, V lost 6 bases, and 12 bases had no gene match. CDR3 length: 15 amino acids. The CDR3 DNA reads TGTGCCAGCAGATCGACAGGGGTTGGTGGAAAGACCCAGTACTTC. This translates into CASRSTGVGGKTQYF.

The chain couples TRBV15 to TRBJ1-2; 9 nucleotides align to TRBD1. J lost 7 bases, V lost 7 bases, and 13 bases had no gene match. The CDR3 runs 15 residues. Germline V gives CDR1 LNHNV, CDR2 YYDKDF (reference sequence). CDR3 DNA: TGTGCCACCACTACAGGGGGCCTCCTCCAGGGTGGCTACACCTTC. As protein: CATTTGGLLQGGYTF.

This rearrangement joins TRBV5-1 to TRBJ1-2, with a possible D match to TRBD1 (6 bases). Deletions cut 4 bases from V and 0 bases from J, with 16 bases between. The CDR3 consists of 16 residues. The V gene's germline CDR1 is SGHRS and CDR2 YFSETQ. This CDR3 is CASSPRGGPANYGYTF. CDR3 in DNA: TGCGCCAGCAGCCCCCGCGGGGGCCCCGCTAACTATGGCTACACCTTC.

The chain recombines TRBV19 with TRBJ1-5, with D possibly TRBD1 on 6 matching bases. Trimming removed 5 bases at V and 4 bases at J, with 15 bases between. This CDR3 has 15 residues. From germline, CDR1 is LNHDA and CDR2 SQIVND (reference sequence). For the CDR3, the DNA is TGTGCCAGTAGTCACTCGACAGGCCGGAATCAGCCCCAGCATTTT. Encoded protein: CASSHSTGRNQPQHF.

This CDR3 reads CASSVSGTSGSFYEQYF. In nucleotides, the CDR3 is TGTGCCAGTAGTGTATCCGGGACTAGCGGGAGCTTCTACGAGCAGTACTTC. This rearrangement joins TRBV19 to TRBJ2-7; 14 bases align to TRBD2. Germline V gene data show CDR1 as LNHDA and CDR2 as SQIVND (reference sequence). This CDR3 comprises 17 residues. V was clipped by 5 bases and J by 3 bases; unmatched bases: 9.

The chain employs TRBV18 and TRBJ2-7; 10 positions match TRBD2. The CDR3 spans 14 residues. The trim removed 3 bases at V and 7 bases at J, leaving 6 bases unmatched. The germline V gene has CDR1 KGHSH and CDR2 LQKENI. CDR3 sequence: CASSPLAGAYEQYF. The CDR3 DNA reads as TGTGCCAGCTCACCTCTAGCGGGAGCTTATGAGCAGTACTTC.

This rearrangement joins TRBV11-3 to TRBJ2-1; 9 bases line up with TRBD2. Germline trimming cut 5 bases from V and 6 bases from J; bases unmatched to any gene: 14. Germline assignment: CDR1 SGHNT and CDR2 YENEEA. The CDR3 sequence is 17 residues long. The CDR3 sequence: CASSPLLAGGRGNEQFF. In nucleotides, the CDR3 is TGTGCCAGCAGCCCCCTCTTGGCGGGAGGGCGGGGCAATGAGCAGTTCTTC.

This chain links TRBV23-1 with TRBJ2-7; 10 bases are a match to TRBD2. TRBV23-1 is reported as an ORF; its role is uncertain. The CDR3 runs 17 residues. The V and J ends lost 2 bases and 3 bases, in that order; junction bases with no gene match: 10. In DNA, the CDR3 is TGCGCCAGCAGTCAACCGACACCGGGACTAGCGTGCTACGAGCAGTACTTC. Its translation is CASSQPTPGLACYEQYF.

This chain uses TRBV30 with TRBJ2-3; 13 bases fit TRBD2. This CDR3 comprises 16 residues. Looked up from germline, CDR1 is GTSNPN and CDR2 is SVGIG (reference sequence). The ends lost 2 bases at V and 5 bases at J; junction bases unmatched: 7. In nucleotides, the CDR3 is TGTGCCTGGAGTCCCGGACTAGCGGGAGTGGGAGATACGCAGTATTTT. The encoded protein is CAWSPGLAGVGDTQYF.

CDR3 region: CASSSRSGMNTEAFF. DNA for the CDR3: TGTGCCAGCAGCTCCCGTTCAGGTATGAACACTGAAGCTTTCTTT. The chain couples TRBV7-9 to TRBJ1-1; D unclear. The CDR3 sequence is 15 residues long. Trimming took off 4 bases at V and 0 bases at J, with 12 bases between the two ends. The germline gives CDR1 SEHNR, CDR2 FQNEAQ (reference sequence).